The next 20 T cell receptor beta chains were all read from a single sample in a study of blood T cell repertoires in COVID-19. The method was immunoSEQ multiplex PCR; TCRdb's version includes in-frame clones alone and lacks a portion of them. The sample gives some 200,000 clones, about 80% of which show up once; approximately 26% is in the top ten. Sample: peripheral blood. These receptors originate from a woman aged 70 to 79 with acute or convalescent COVID-19.

The V and J genes are TRBV19 and TRBJ1-1; D is uncertain. The germline CDR1 and CDR2 sequences are LNHDA and SQIVND (reference sequence). The CDR3 consists of 13 residues. With 5 bases removed from V and 2 bases from J, the gap between germline ends came to 9 bases. The CDR3 region has the DNA TGTGCCAGTAGTCTGGTGGGCAACACTGAAGCTTTCTTT. It specifies CASSLVGNTEAFF.

The genes are TRBV4-1 and TRBJ2-2; 8 bases fit TRBD1. CDR3 size: 14 residues. Trimming at V came to 4 bases and at J to 9 bases, leaving 7 bases not matched to a gene. Looked up from germline, CDR1 is MGHRA and CDR2 is YSYEKL. DNA of the CDR3: TGCGCCAGCAGCCGGGAGGACAGGGCGAGGGAGCTGTTTTTT. Its translation: CASSREDRARELFF.

The chain links TRBV5-1 to TRBJ2-1; the match to TRBD2 covers 7 bases. Germline V gene lookup returns CDR1 SGHRS and CDR2 YFSETQ. CDR3 length equals 14 residues. The junction had 3 bases not matched to a gene; V was cut back by 0 bases and J by 6 bases. The CDR3 here is CASSLGASGNEQFF. In DNA, the CDR3 is TGCGCCAGCAGCTTGGGGGCTAGCGGCAATGAGCAGTTCTTC.

Only a few counts were recorded for this clone. This sequence joins TRBV30 and TRBJ2-2; TRBD1 matches at 7 bases. The V gene end was trimmed by 0 bases and the J gene end by 0 bases; junction bases not matched to a gene: 7. The CDR3 consists of 17 residues. The V gene's germline CDR1 is GTSNPN and CDR2 SVGIG (reference sequence). The CDR3 spells CAWSVRFGTANTGELFF. The CDR3 nucleotides read TGTGCCTGGAGTGTAAGATTCGGGACAGCGAACACCGGGGAGCTGTTTTTT.

The chain couples TRBV20-1 to TRBJ1-5; 7 bases line up with TRBD1. With 3 bases clipped from V and 5 bases from J, the junction kept 4 bases outside the gene matches. Germline V gene sequence: CDR1 DFQATT, CDR2 SNEGSKA (reference sequence). The CDR3 contains 13 residues. The DNA for the CDR3 is TGCAGTGCTAGTCGTGACAGGGATCAGCCCCAGCATTTT. Encoded protein: CSASRDRDQPQHF.

This clone has just a few counts. This chain links TRBV3-1 (or the pseudogene TRBV3-2) with TRBJ2-7; weak D call: TRBD1 (6 bases). V lost 4 bases and J lost 0, with 10 bases in between. CDR1 is LGHDT, CDR2 YNNKEL, per germline (reference sequence). The CDR3 consists of 14 residues. The CDR3 loop is CASSRRTVSYEQYF. DNA of the CDR3: TGTGCCAGCAGCCGTCGGACAGTCTCCTACGAGCAGTACTTC.

The chain couples TRBV27 to TRBJ2-7; 7 bases fit TRBD2. Trimming removed 3 bases from V and 1 base from J; junction bases left unmatched: 0. Per the germline V gene, CDR1 is MNHEY and CDR2 is SMNVEV (reference sequence). This CDR3 spans 13 amino acids. The CDR3 reads CASSLGGSYEQYF. The CDR3 DNA reads as TGTGCCAGCAGTTTGGGGGGGTCCTACGAGCAGTACTTC.

The rearrangement links TRBV29-1 to TRBJ1-6, with 7 bases lining up with TRBD1. Germline V gene lookup returns CDR1 SQVTM and CDR2 ANQGSEA. J gave up 8 bases and V 4 bases, and 5 bases lay outside the gene matches. The CDR3 is 13 residues long. CDR3 residues: CSVGDSADSPLHF. The CDR3 DNA is TGCAGCGTTGGGGACAGTGCGGATTCACCCCTCCACTTT.

The genes are TRBV11-3 and TRBJ2-1; no clear D. Trimming cost V 1 base and J 0 bases, with 7 bases left between them. This CDR3 spans 15 amino acids. Germline CDR1 reads SGHNT; CDR2 reads YENEEA. CDR3 in amino acids: CASSLVGSSYNEQFF. The CDR3 DNA sequence: TGTGCCAGCAGCTTAGTTGGTAGCTCCTACAATGAGCAGTTCTTC.

V gene TRBV6-6 combines with J gene TRBJ2-1; 8 bases fit TRBD1. Germline CDR1 is MNHNY and CDR2 is SVGAGI (reference sequence). V dropped 5 bases and J dropped 9; count of bases not matched to a gene: 6. This CDR3 comprises 13 residues. CDR3 protein: CASSTPGQGEQFF. CDR3 DNA: TGTGCCAGCAGTACCCCCGGACAGGGTGAGCAGTTCTTC.

The gene calls are TRBV7-9 and TRBJ2-2; D is perhaps TRBD2 (5 bases). This CDR3 has 15 amino acids. CDR1 SEHNR and CDR2 FQNEAQ come from the germline V gene (reference sequence). The V gene lost 8 bases and the J gene lost 2 bases, with 15 bases spanning the gap. CDR3 nucleotides: TGTGCCAGCCTCCGACCCGGGGTTAACACCGGGGAGCTGTTTTTT. As protein: CASLRPGVNTGELFF.

The rearrangement uses TRBV12-3 or TRBV12-4 and TRBJ1-2; no reliable D call. V lost 5 bases and J 4 bases, leaving 11 bases between the germline ends. The CDR3 consists of 13 residues. CDR3 amino acids: CASSLSSGYGYTF. The CDR3 DNA follows: TGTGCCAGCAGTCTCAGTTCGGGCTATGGCTACACCTTC.

This clone turned up a few times. This chain joins TRBV20-1 and TRBJ2-5; tentative D call: TRBD1 (6 bases). V was shortened by 3 bases and J by 1 base, with 15 bases between the two germline ends. CDR3 size: 15 residues. Germline assignment: CDR1 DFQATT and CDR2 SNEGSKA (reference sequence). The CDR3 sequence: CSASGLDSFQETQYF. As DNA, the CDR3 is TGCAGTGCTAGTGGCCTGGACAGCTTCCAAGAGACCCAGTACTTC.

This sequence joins TRBV3-1 (or the pseudogene TRBV3-2) and TRBJ2-7; 9 positions agree with TRBD1. With 9 bases clipped from V and 5 bases from J, the junction kept 17 bases outside the gene matches. The germline gives CDR1 LGHDT, CDR2 YNNKEL (reference sequence). The CDR3 extends over 16 amino acids. CDR3 amino acids: CASHPSPGTGTHEQYF. The CDR3 nucleotides read TGTGCCAGTCACCCAAGTCCCGGGACAGGGACCCACGAGCAGTACTTC.

This chain joins TRBV18 and TRBJ2-3; 10 nucleotides match TRBD1. Germline assignment: CDR1 KGHSH and CDR2 LQKENI. The CDR3 has 18 amino acids. Trimming removed 4 bases from V and 1 base from J; junction bases left unmatched: 11. CDR3 coding DNA: TGTGCCAGCTCACGGAGACAGGGGGCTGGATCTGGCACAGATACGCAGTATTTT. Translation: CASSRRQGAGSGTDTQYF.

The chain couples TRBV28 to TRBJ2-1; tentative D call: TRBD2 (6 bases). The CDR3 covers 13 residues. In germline, CDR1 is MDHEN, CDR2 SYDVKM. V was cut by 0 bases and J by 6 bases, with 6 bases left in between. The CDR3, as DNA: TGTGCCAGCAGTTTATGGGAGGGCAATGAGCAGTTCTTC. Residues: CASSLWEGNEQFF.

This chain joins TRBV18 and TRBJ1-1, with D maybe TRBD1 (5 bases). V dropped 3 bases and J dropped 0 bases, with 11 bases sitting between them. The CDR3 covers 15 residues. CDR1 is KGHSH, CDR2 LQKENI, per germline. The CDR3 sequence is CASSPAGRVNTEAFF. DNA of the CDR3: TGTGCCAGCTCACCGGCGGGACGGGTGAACACTGAAGCTTTCTTT.

For the CDR3, the DNA is TGTGCCAGCAGCGCAAAAACACTAGCGGGGTCCACCTACAATGAGCAGTTCTTC. Translating gives CASSAKTLAGSTYNEQFF. The V gene is TRBV5-4, the J gene TRBJ2-1; 10 bases line up with TRBD2. The CDR3 runs to 18 residues. V shed 4 bases, J shed 2 bases, and the junction held 12 bases outside the gene matches. Per the germline V gene, CDR1 is SGHNT and CDR2 is YYREEE (reference sequence).

J is TRBJ2-1 and V is TRBV2; D possibly corresponds to TRBD2 (5 bases). V shed 7 bases and J shed 5 bases, with 18 bases lying between them. CDR1 SNHLY and CDR2 FYNNEI come from the germline V gene. This CDR3 comprises 15 residues. In DNA form, the CDR3 reads TGTGCCAGCATCCGGACTGACTTATCCCACAATGAGCAGTTCTTC. Its protein product is CASIRTDLSHNEQFF.

This clone has just a few counts. The chain recombines TRBV5-4 with TRBJ2-5, with D possibly matching TRBD2 (7 bases). Germline lookup yields CDR1 SGHNT and CDR2 YYREEE (reference sequence). The CDR3 length is 15 residues. Trimming cost V 3 bases and J 0 bases, with 12 bases left between them. CDR3 sequence (DNA): TGTGCCAGCAGCTGGGGGCGGGGGAACCAAGAGACCCAGTACTTC. This sequence encodes CASSWGRGNQETQYF.